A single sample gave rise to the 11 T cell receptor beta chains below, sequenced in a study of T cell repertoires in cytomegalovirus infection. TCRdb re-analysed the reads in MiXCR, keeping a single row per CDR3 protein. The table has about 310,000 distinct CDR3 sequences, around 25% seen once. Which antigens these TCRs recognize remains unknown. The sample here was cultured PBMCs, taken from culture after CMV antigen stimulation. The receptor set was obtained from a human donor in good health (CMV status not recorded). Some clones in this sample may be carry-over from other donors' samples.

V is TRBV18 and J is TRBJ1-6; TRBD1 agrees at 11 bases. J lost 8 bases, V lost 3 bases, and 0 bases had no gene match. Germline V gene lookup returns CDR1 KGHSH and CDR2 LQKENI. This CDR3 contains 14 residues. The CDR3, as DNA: TGTGCCAGCTCACCGGACAGGGGGCATTCACCCCTCCACTTT. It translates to CASSPDRGHSPLHF. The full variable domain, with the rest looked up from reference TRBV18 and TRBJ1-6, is NAGVMQNPRHLVRRRGQEARLRCSPMKGHSHVYWYRQLPEEGLKFMVYLQKENIIDESGMPKERFSAEFPKEGPSILRIQQVVRGDSAAYFCASSPDRGHSPLHFGNGTRLTVT.

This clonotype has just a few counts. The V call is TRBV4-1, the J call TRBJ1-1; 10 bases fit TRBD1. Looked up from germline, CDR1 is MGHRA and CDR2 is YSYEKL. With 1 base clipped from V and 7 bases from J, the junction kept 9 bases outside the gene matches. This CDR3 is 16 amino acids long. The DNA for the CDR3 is TGCGCCAGCAGCCAAGGAAGTGGGACAGGGGATATTGAAGCTTTCTTT. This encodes CASSQGSGTGDIEAFF.

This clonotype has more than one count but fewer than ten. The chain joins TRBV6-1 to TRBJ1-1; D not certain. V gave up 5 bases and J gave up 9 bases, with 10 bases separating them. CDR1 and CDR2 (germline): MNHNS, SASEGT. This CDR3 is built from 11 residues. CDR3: CASSYPPQAFF. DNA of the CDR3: TGTGCCAGCAGTTATCCCCCGCAAGCTTTCTTT.

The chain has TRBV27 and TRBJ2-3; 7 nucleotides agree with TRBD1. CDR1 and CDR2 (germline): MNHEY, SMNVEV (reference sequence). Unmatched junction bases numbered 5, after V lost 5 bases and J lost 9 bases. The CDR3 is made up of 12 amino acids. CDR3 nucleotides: TGTGCCAGCAGTAAGACAGGGTACACGCAGTATTTT. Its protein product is CASSKTGYTQYF.

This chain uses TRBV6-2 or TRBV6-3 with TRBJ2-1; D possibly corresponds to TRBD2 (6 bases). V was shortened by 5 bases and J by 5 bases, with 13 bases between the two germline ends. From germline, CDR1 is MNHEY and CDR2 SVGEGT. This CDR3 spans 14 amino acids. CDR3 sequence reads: CASSRTGADNEQFF. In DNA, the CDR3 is TGTGCCAGCAGTCGGACGGGAGCGGACAATGAGCAGTTCTTC.

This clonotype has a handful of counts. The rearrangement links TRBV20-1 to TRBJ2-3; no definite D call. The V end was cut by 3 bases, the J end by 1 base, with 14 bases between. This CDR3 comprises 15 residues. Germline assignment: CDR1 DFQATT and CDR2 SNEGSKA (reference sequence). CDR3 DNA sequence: TGCAGTGCTAGCAAGATTGGGGATCGCACAGATACGCAGTATTTT. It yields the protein CSASKIGDRTDTQYF.

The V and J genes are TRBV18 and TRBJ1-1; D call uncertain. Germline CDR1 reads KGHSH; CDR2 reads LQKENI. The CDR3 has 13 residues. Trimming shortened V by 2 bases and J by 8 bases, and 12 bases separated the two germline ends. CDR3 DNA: TGTGCCAGCTCACCAAAGGGTGAGGGAGAAGCTTTCTTT. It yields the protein CASSPKGEGEAFF.

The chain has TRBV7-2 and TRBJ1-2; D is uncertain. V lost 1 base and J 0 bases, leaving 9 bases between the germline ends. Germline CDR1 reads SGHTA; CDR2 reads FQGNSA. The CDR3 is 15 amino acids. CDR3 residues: CASSLVADSNYGYTF. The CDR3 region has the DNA TGTGCCAGCAGCTTAGTGGCAGATTCTAACTATGGCTACACCTTC.

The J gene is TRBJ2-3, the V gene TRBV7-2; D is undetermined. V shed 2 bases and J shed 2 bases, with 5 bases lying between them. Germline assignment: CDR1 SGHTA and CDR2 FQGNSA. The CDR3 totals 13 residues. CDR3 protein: CASSLIATDTQYF. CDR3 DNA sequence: TGTGCCAGCAGCTTAATAGCCACAGATACGCAGTATTTT.

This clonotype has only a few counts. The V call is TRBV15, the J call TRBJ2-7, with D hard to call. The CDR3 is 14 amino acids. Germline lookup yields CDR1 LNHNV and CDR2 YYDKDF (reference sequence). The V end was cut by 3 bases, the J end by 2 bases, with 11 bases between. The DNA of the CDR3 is TGTGCCACCAGCAGTTTGGATCCTACCTACGAGCAGTACGTC. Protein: CATSSLDPTYEQYV.

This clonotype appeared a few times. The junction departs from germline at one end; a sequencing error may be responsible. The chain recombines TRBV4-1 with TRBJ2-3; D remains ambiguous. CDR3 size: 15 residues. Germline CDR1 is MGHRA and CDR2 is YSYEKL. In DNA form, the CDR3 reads TGTGCCAGCAGCCAACCCGAAACGCCCACAGATACGCAGTATTTT. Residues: CASSQPETPTDTQYF.